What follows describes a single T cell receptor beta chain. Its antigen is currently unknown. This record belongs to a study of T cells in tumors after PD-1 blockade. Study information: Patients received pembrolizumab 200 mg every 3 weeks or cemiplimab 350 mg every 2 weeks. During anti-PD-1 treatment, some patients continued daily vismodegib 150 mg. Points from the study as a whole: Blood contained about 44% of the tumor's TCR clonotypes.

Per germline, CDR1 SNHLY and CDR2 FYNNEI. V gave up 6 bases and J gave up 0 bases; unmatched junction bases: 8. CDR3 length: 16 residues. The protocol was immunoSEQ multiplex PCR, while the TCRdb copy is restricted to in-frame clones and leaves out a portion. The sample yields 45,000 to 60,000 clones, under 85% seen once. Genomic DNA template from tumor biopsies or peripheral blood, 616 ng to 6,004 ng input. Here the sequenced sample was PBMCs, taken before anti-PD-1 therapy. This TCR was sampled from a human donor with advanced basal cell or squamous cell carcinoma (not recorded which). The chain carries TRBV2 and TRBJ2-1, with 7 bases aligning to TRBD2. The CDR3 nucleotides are TGTGCCAGCAGGAGGGACTACCCCAGCTCCTACAATGAGCAGTTCTTC. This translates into CASRRDYPSSYNEQFF.